Listed below are T cell receptor beta chains from one sample, sequenced in a study of T cell responses to AZD1222 COVID-19 vaccine. Clones were sequenced by immunoSEQ multiplex PCR, and TCRdb holds only the in-frame ones, with some missing. This table has tens of thousands of clones, about 85% appearing once. The sample here was peripheral blood, taken 28 days after the second AZD1222 dose. These receptors were obtained from an adult who received the AZD1222 COVID-19 vaccine. CDR3s include the opening cysteine and the closing phenylalanine or tryptophan. D genes are given only for firm matches. Some rows have no size entry. The others give once, few or many, or a class for an expanded clone.

CDR3 DNA: TGTGCCAGCAGCCTTAACAGATACGAGCAGTACTTC; CDR3 protein: CASSLNRYEQYF; V gene: TRBV2; clone size: .; J gene: TRBJ2-7; D gene: .
CDR3 DNA: TGTGCCAGCAGCTTGGGACACTTGCCCCCCTACGAGCAGTACTTC; CDR3 protein: CASSLGHLPPYEQYF; V gene: TRBV5-4; clone size: few; J gene: TRBJ2-7; D gene: .
CDR3 DNA: TGTGCCAGCTCCCCAACAGGGTTTGGAGGTGAAAAACTGTTTTTT; CDR3 protein: CASSPTGFGGEKLFF; V gene: TRBV18; clone size: .; J gene: TRBJ1-4; D gene: .
CDR3 DNA: TGTGCCAGCATACGGTCGAACACTGAAGCTTTCTTT; CDR3 protein: CASIRSNTEAFF; V gene: TRBV28; clone size: .; J gene: TRBJ1-1; D gene: .
CDR3 DNA: TGCAGTGCTAGTCTTGTAAGGGACGTGCAGTACTTC; CDR3 protein: CSASLVRDVQYF; V gene: TRBV20-1; clone size: .; J gene: TRBJ2-7; D gene: .
CDR3 DNA: TGCGCCAGCAGTCCGACTAGATTAGAGACCCAGTACTTC; CDR3 protein: CASSPTRLETQYF; V gene: TRBV4-1; clone size: .; J gene: TRBJ2-5; D gene: .
CDR3 DNA: TGCAGTGCTAGGGGGGCGATTGAAGCTTTCTTT; CDR3 protein: CSARGAIEAFF; V gene: TRBV20-1; clone size: .; J gene: TRBJ1-1; D gene: .
CDR3 DNA: TGTGCCACCAGCAGTCCGGACAGCAACTACGAGCAGTACTTC; CDR3 protein: CATSSPDSNYEQYF; V gene: TRBV15; clone size: .; J gene: TRBJ2-7; D gene: .
CDR3 DNA: TGTGCCAGTAGATTGACAGGGGTGGATGGCTACACCTTC; CDR3 protein: CASRLTGVDGYTF; V gene: TRBV19; clone size: .; J gene: TRBJ1-2; D gene: TRBD1
CDR3 DNA: TGTGCCAGCAGCCGCACTAGCGGGAGTCACACCGGGGAGCTGTTTTTT; CDR3 protein: CASSRTSGSHTGELFF; V gene: TRBV11-3; clone size: .; J gene: TRBJ2-2; D gene: TRBD2
CDR3 DNA: TGTGCCAGCCGGGGAATATATGGCTACACCTTC; CDR3 protein: CASRGIYGYTF; V gene: TRBV6-6; clone size: .; J gene: TRBJ1-2; D gene: .
CDR3 DNA: TGTGCCAGCAGCCCTAGCACAGATACGCAGTATTTT; CDR3 protein: CASSPSTDTQYF; V gene: TRBV7-9; clone size: .; J gene: TRBJ2-3; D gene: .
CDR3 DNA: TGTGCCAGCAGCCCTCCGCGGCCCAAAAGGGAGACCCAGTACTTC; CDR3 protein: CASSPPRPKRETQYF; V gene: TRBV28; clone size: few; J gene: TRBJ2-5; D gene: .
CDR3 DNA: TGTGCCAGCAGCCAAGTTGGCCAGGGTGTTCGAGAGACCCAGTACTTC; CDR3 protein: CASSQVGQGVRETQYF; V gene: TRBV14; clone size: few; J gene: TRBJ2-5; D gene: .
CDR3 DNA: TGTGCCAGCAGCCCAAGATTGAACACTGAAGCTTTCTTT; CDR3 protein: CASSPRLNTEAFF; V gene: TRBV7-8; clone size: .; J gene: TRBJ1-1; D gene: .
CDR3 DNA: TGTGCCAGTAGGAGGACTAGCGACTCCTACAATGAGCAGTTCTTC; CDR3 protein: CASRRTSDSYNEQFF; V gene: TRBV19; clone size: few; J gene: TRBJ2-1; D gene: TRBD2
CDR3 DNA: TGTGCCAGCAGTCACGGGACTAGCGGGGGGCCGGCCACCGGGGAGCTGTTTTTT; CDR3 protein: CASSHGTSGGPATGELFF; V gene: TRBV6-6; clone size: .; J gene: TRBJ2-2; D gene: TRBD2
CDR3 DNA: TGTGCCAGCAGCGAGAGAGGGACCGGGGAGCTGTTTTTT; CDR3 protein: CASSERGTGELFF; V gene: TRBV9; clone size: .; J gene: TRBJ2-2; D gene: .
CDR3 DNA: TGTGCCAGCAGGCGCCCCGGGAAGGTCGGTTCACCCCTCCACTTT; CDR3 protein: CASRRPGKVGSPLHF; V gene: TRBV6-5; clone size: .; J gene: TRBJ1-6; D gene: .